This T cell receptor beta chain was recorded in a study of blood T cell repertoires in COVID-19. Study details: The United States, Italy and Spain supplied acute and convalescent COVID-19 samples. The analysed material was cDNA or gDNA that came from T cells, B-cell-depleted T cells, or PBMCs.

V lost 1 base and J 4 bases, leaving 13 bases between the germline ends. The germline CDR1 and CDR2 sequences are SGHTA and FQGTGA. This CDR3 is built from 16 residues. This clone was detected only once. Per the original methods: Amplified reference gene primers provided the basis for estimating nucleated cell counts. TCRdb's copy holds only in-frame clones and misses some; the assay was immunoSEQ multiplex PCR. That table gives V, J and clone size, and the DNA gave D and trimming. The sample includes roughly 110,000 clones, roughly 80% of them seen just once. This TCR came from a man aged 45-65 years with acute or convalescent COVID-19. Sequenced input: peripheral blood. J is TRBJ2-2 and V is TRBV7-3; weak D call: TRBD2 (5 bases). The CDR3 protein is CASSLISGMGTGELFF. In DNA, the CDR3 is TGTGCCAGCAGCTTAATCTCCGGGATGGGCACCGGGGAGCTGTTTTTT.